This T cell receptor beta chain was found in a study of human T cells and chemical hapten exposure. Turning to the study itself: Patch tests delivered 0.01% DPC to the upper back and were evaluated at 6 days. Study findings and constraints: Because they had alopecia, donors may respond immunologically unlike healthy people.

In its sample, this clonotype was seen many times. Its specificity is not known. For the library, individual cDNA molecules each received unique molecular identifiers. TCRdb reprocessed the RACE reads via MiXCR and lists one record per CDR3 protein. The table shows some 170,000 distinct CDR3 sequences, with around a quarter occurring only once. Noted time point: patch test 3, about 24 weeks after DPC sensitization. The treatment denotes: therapeutic diphenylcyclopropenone sensitization with weekly scalp DPC. This CDR3 comprises 15 residues. Germline-derived CDR1 and CDR2 are SGHTA and FQGTGA. The ends lost 5 bases at V and 5 bases at J; junction bases unmatched: 9.

The receptor's source is a woman in her late teens or twenties with alopecia areata. Some clones in this sample may be carry-over from other donors' samples. Here the sequenced sample was whole blood, taken in connection with sensitization to the hapten diphenylcyclopropenone (DPC). The gene calls are TRBV7-3 and TRBJ2-5; TRBD1 matches at 9 bases. CDR3 sequence reads: CASSPGTGWRETQYF. The DNA of the CDR3 is TGTGCCAGCAGCCCCGGGACAGGGTGGAGGGAGACCCAGTACTTC. Together with reference TRBV7-3 and TRBJ2-5, the CDR3 gives the full variable domain: GAGVSQTPSNKVTEKGKYVELRCDPISGHTALYWYRQSLGQGPEFLIYFQGTGAADDSGLPNDRFFAVRPEGSVSTLKIQRTERGDSAVYLCASSPGTGWRETQYFGPGTRLLVL.